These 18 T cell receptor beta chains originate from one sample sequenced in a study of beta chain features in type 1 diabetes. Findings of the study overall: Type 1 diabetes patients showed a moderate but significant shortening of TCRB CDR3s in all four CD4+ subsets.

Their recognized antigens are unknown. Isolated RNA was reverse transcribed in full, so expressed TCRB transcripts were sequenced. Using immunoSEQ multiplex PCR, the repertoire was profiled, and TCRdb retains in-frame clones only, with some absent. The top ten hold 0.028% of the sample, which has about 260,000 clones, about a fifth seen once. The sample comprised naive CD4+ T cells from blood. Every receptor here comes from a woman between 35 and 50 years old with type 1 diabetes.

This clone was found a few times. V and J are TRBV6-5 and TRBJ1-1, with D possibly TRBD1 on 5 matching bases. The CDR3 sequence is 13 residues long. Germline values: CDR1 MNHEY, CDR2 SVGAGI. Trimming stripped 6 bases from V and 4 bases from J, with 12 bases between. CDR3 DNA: TGTGCCAGCAGGTACAGACAGTTCACTGAAGCTTTCTTT. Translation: CASRYRQFTEAFF.

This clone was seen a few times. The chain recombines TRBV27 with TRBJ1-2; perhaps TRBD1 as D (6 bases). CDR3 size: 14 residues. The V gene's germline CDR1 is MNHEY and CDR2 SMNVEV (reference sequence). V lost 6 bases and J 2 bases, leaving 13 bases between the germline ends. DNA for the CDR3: TGTGCCAGCAGCAGGGGCAGGGGAAACTATGGCTACACCTTC. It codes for CASSRGRGNYGYTF.

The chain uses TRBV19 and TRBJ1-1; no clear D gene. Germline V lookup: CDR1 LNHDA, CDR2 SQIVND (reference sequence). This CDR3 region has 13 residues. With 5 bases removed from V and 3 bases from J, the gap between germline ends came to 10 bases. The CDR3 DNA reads TGTGCCAGTAGTCCTGACCGGGACACTGAAGCTTTCTTT. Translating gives CASSPDRDTEAFF.

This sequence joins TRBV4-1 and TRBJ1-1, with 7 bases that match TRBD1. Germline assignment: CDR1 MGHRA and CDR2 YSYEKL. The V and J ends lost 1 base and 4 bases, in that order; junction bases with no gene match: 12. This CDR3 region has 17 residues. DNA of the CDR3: TGCGCCAGCAGCCAAGCAAGGGGGACAGCCCAGGGCACTGAAGCTTTCTTT. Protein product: CASSQARGTAQGTEAFF.

CDR3 nucleotide sequence: TGTGCCAGCAGCTTACTAGCGGATGAGCAGTTCTTC. Its translation: CASSLLADEQFF. The rearrangement joins TRBV11-2 to TRBJ2-1; 7 bases match TRBD2. CDR1 SGHAT and CDR2 FQNNGV come from the germline V gene. Germline trimming cut 2 bases from V and 8 bases from J; bases unmatched to any gene: 0. This CDR3 region has 12 residues.

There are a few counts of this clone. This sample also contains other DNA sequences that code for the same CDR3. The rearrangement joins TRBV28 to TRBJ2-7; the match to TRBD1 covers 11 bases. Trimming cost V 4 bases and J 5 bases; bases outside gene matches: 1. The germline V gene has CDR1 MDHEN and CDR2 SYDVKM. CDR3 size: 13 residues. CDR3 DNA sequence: TGTGCCAGCAGTTCGGGACAGGGGGACGAGCAGTACTTC. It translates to CASSSGQGDEQYF.

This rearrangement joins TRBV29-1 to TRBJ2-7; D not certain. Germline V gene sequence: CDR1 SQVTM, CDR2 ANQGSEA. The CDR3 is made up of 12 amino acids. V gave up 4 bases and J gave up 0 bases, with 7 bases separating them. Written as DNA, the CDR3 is TGCAGCGTTGCGAGTAACTCCTACGAGCAGTACTTC. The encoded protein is CSVASNSYEQYF.

CDR3 residues: CASKPGVNYGYTF. DNA of the CDR3: TGTGCCAGCAAGCCGGGGGTCAACTATGGCTACACCTTC. The chain is built from TRBV6-5 and TRBJ1-2, with a weak D call TRBD1 (5 bases). In germline, CDR1 is MNHEY, CDR2 SVGAGI. This CDR3 is 13 amino acids long. Trimming left V 7 bases short and J 2 bases short, with 11 bases between.

CDR3 amino acids: CASSQHGLAEETQYF. The CDR3 DNA reads TGCGCCAGCAGCCAACACGGACTAGCAGAGGAGACCCAGTACTTC. This chain joins TRBV4-3 and TRBJ2-5; TRBD2 matches at 8 bases. The CDR3 is 15 residues long. V was clipped by 2 bases and J by 5 bases; unmatched bases: 7. Germline V gene sequence: CDR1 LGHNA, CDR2 YSLEER.

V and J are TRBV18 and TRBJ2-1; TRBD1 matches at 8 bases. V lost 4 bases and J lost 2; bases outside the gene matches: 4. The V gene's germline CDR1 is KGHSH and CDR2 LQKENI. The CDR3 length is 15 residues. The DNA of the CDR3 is TGTGCCAGCTCACTGGACAGGGTGGCCTACAATGAGCAGTTCTTC. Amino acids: CASSLDRVAYNEQFF.

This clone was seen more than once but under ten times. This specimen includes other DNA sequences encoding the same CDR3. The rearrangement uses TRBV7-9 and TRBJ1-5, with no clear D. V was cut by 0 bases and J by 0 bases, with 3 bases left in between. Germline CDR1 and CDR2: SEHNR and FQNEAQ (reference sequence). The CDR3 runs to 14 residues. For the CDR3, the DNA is TGTGCCAGCAGCTTAGCCGGTAGCAATCAGCCCCAGCATTTT. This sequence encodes CASSLAGSNQPQHF.

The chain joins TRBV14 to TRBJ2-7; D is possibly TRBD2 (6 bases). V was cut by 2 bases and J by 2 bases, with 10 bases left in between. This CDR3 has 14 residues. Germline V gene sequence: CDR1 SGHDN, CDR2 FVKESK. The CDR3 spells CASSQLARTYEQYF. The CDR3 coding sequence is TGTGCCAGCAGCCAACTAGCGCGAACCTACGAGCAGTACTTC. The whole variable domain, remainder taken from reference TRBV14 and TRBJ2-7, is EAGVTQFPSHSVIEKGQTVTLRCDPISGHDNLYWYRRVMGKEIKFLLHFVKESKQDESGMPNNRFLAERTGGTYSTLKVQPAELEDSGVYFCASSQLARTYEQYFGPGTRLTVT.

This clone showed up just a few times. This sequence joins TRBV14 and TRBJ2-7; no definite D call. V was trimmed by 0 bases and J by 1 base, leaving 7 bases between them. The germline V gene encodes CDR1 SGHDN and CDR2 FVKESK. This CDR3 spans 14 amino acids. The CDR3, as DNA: TGTGCCAGCAGCCAAGATCGCGCATCCTACGAGCAGTACTTC. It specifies CASSQDRASYEQYF.

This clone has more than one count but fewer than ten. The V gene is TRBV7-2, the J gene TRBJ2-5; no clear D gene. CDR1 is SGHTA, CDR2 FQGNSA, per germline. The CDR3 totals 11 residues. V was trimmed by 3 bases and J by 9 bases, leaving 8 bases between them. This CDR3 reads CASSLGDAQYF. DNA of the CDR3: TGTGCCAGCAGCTTGGGCGACGCCCAGTACTTC.

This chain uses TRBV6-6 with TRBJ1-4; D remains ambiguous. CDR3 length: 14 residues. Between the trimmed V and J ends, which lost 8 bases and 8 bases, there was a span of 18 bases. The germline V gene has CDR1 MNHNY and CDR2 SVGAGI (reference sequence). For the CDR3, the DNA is TGTGCCAGCGGCCCTATTAGAAGAGGGGAAAAACTGTTTTTT. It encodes CASGPIRRGEKLFF.

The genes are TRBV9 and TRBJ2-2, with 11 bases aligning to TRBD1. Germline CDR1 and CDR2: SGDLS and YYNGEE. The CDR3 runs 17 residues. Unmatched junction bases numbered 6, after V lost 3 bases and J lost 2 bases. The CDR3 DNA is TGTGCCAGCAGCGCGGGACAGGGGGGGGTAAACACCGGGGAGCTGTTTTTT. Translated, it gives CASSAGQGGVNTGELFF.

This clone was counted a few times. The CDR3 DNA follows: TGTGCCAGCAGGCGCGGAGGGAACGAGCAGTACTTC. Protein product: CASRRGGNEQYF. The genes are TRBV6-6 and TRBJ2-7; D possibly corresponds to TRBD2 (6 bases). This CDR3 spans 12 amino acids. V lost 6 bases and J lost 5, with 11 bases in between. From germline, CDR1 is MNHNY and CDR2 SVGAGI (reference sequence).

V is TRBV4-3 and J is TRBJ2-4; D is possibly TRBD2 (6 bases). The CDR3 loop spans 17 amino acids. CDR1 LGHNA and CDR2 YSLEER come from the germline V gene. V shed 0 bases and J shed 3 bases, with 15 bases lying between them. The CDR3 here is CASSQEGGVLGKNIQYF. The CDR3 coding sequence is TGCGCCAGCAGCCAAGAGGGGGGAGTACTGGGCAAAAACATTCAGTACTTC.